This TCR beta chain was captured in a study of blood T cell repertoires in COVID-19. Turning to the study itself: COVID-19 samples, acute and convalescent, were from the United States, Italy and Spain. In each case, the material was cDNA or gDNA derived from T cells, B-cell-depleted T cells, or PBMCs.

Original data processing: Amplification of reference gene primers provided the estimated nucleated cell counts. Repertoires were generated with immunoSEQ multiplex PCR, while TCRdb's copy carries only in-frame clones and drops some. V, J and clone size are those of that table, while D and trimming were read from the DNA. The sample has some 200,000 clones, 75% to 85% seen once. The CDR3 has 16 amino acids. V was shortened by 2 bases and J by 0 bases, with 13 bases between the two germline ends. CDR1 SGHVS and CDR2 FQNEAQ come from the germline V gene. The sequencing sample was made of peripheral blood. This TCR came from a human donor in a cohort sampled during active COVID-19. This chain links TRBV7-8 with TRBJ1-2; tentatively, D is TRBD1 (5 bases). CDR3 DNA sequence: TGTGCCAGCAGCTTAACGGGAGGACAAACTAACTATGGCTACACCTTC. Translated: CASSLTGGQTNYGYTF.